The sequence of this TCR beta chain was determined in a study of blood T cell repertoires in COVID-19. The wider study: Sources were T cells, B-cell-depleted T cells, or PBMCs; the material itself was cDNA or gDNA.

Profiled with immunoSEQ multiplex PCR; TCRdb holds only in-frame clones, not every one. Among about 240,000 clones listed, 75% to 85% were seen once. Germline V gene sequence: CDR1 SEHNR, CDR2 FQNEAQ (reference sequence). V lost 8 bases to trimming and J lost 9 bases; unmatched junction nucleotides: 10. The CDR3 consists of 13 residues. The V and J genes are TRBV7-9 and TRBJ1-5; TRBD1 matches at 7 bases. The sequencing input was peripheral blood. This receptor was taken from a woman at least 80 years old with COVID-19, enrolled during active disease. CDR3: CASASGGVWPQHF. CDR3 nucleotides: TGTGCCAGCGCCTCAGGGGGTGTCTGGCCCCAGCATTTT. The full variable domain, completed using reference TRBV7-9 and TRBJ1-5, is DTGVSQNPRHKITKRGQNVTFRCDPISEHNRLYWYRQTLGQGPEFLTYFQNEAQLEKSRLLSDRFSAERPKGSFSTLEIQRTEQGDSAMYLCASASGGVWPQHFGDGTRLSIL.